Listed below are T cell receptor beta chains from one sample, sequenced in a study of cytomegalovirus exposure and HLA in healthy donors. TCRdb keeps only in-frame clones here, not all; method: immunoSEQ multiplex PCR. The top ten hold under 5.5% of the sample, which has about 100,000 clones, about 81% seen once. The sample was PBMCs. The receptors shown here come from a man between 35 and 55 years old in good health and CMV-seropositive. Both conserved end residues are part of each CDR3. A D gene is named only where the DNA matches it firmly. Part of the rows lack a size; the others show once, few, many or a class for expanded clones.

CDR3aa	CDR3nt	d_gene	abundance	v_gene	j_gene
CASSKSHSWLQETQYF	TGTGCCAGCAGCAAAAGTCACAGCTGGCTACAAGAGACCCAGTACTTC	-	-	TRBV21-1	TRBJ2-5
CASSLEVAASYEQYF	TGTGCCAGCAGCTTAGAAGTCGCGGCCTCCTACGAGCAGTACTTC	-	-	TRBV11-1	TRBJ2-7
CASSLVLSLAGVEQFF	TGTGCCAGCAGCTTAGTCCTTAGTTTAGCGGGAGTTGAGCAGTTCTTC	TRBD2	-	TRBV11-3	TRBJ2-1
CASSPSGNTGAFF	TGCGCCAGCAGCCCCTCAGGCAACACTGGAGCTTTCTTT	-	-	TRBV4-1	TRBJ1-1
CAWSVQVEKLFF	TGTGCCTGGAGTGTACAGGTAGAAAAACTGTTTTTT	-	-	TRBV30	TRBJ1-4
CAWSVRTGGAGYTF	TGTGCCTGGAGTGTACGGACAGGGGGCGCAGGCTACACCTTC	TRBD1	-	TRBV30	TRBJ1-2
CAISVVRASDNEQFF	TGTGCCATCAGTGTAGTCAGGGCTTCCGACAATGAGCAGTTCTTC	-	-	TRBV10-3	TRBJ2-1
CASSSGQVNEKLFF	TGTGCCAGCAGTTCAGGGCAGGTTAATGAAAAACTGTTTTTT	-	-	TRBV28	TRBJ1-4
CASSSAAGGPGGELFF	TGCGCCAGCAGCTCCGCGGCGGGAGGGCCAGGCGGGGAGCTGTTTTTT	TRBD2	-	TRBV5-1	TRBJ2-2
CASSQGFMNTEAFF	TGTGCCAGCAGCCAAGGTTTCATGAACACTGAAGCTTTCTTT	-	-	TRBV4-2	TRBJ1-1
CASSPGPAYEQYF	TGCGCCAGCAGCCCCGGTCCTGCCTACGAGCAGTACTTC	-	-	TRBV5-1	TRBJ2-7
CAISDLGTASYEQYF	TGTGCCATCAGTGACTTGGGGACTGCCTCCTACGAGCAGTACTTC	-	-	TRBV10-3	TRBJ2-7
CTSSQVLAGGLETQYF	TGCACCAGCAGCCAAGTTCTAGCGGGGGGGCTAGAGACCCAGTACTTC	-	-	TRBV1	TRBJ2-5
CASSSGPRSGNTIYF	TGTGCCAGCAGCTCCGGTCCCCGCTCTGGAAACACCATATATTTT	-	-	TRBV7-9	TRBJ1-3
CASSVDGSGVYEQYF	TGCGCCAGCAGCGTAGACGGTAGCGGGGTCTACGAGCAGTACTTC	TRBD2	-	TRBV9	TRBJ2-7
CASSQGELTNEKLFF	TGTGCCAGCAGCCAAGGGGAGTTGACTAATGAAAAACTGTTTTTT	-	once	TRBV4-2	TRBJ1-4
CAWIHITGAEAFF	TGTGCCTGGATTCATATCACAGGGGCTGAAGCTTTCTTT	TRBD1	-	TRBV30	TRBJ1-1
CATSRDTRGLSYGYTF	TGTGCCACCAGCAGAGATACCCGGGGACTCTCTTATGGCTACACCTTC	-	-	TRBV15	TRBJ1-2
CASSFGTTHNEQFF	TGTGCCAGCAGCTTTGGGACTACCCACAATGAGCAGTTCTTC	TRBD2	-	TRBV11-2	TRBJ2-1
CASSLAFPGQGNQPQHF	TGTGCCAGCAGCTTGGCTTTCCCGGGACAGGGCAATCAGCCCCAGCATTTT	TRBD1	-	TRBV5-5	TRBJ1-5
CASSKRYTDTQYF	TGTGCCAGCAGCAAGAGGTACACAGATACGCAGTATTTT	-	-	TRBV2	TRBJ2-3
CAWSSRQGRSNQPQHF	TGTGCCTGGAGTTCCCGACAGGGTCGAAGCAATCAGCCCCAGCATTTT	TRBD1	few	TRBV30	TRBJ1-5
CASSSEQGVSYEQYF	TGTGCCAGCAGCTCTGAACAGGGTGTCTCCTACGAGCAGTACTTC	-	-	TRBV7-6	TRBJ2-7
CASSLHRGRKNTEAFF	TGCGCCAGCAGCCTCCACAGGGGGCGGAAGAACACTGAAGCTTTCTTT	TRBD1	once	TRBV28	TRBJ1-1
CASSRREYEQYF	TGTGCCAGCAGTCGGAGAGAGTACGAGCAGTACTTC	-	-	TRBV9	TRBJ2-7
CASSLVLDSGNTIYF	TGTGCCAGCAGTTTAGTCCTCGACTCTGGAAACACCATATATTTT	-	once	TRBV6-5	TRBJ1-3
CASSLGGGQPQHF	TGCGCCAGCAGCTTAGGGGGGGGTCAGCCCCAGCATTTT	-	-	TRBV5-1	TRBJ1-5
CASSSPSIGTGFGANVLTF	TGTGCCAGCAGCTCCCCCTCTATCGGGACAGGGTTCGGGGCCAACGTCCTGACTTTC	TRBD1	-	TRBV5-6	TRBJ2-6
CASSLGGGNLYEQYF	TGCGCCAGCAGCTTGGGGGGAGGGAACCTCTACGAGCAGTACTTC	TRBD2	-	TRBV5-1	TRBJ2-7
CASSRGLPAGNTIYF	TGCGCCAGCAGCCGGGGACTGCCGGCTGGAAACACCATATATTTT	-	-	TRBV5-1	TRBJ1-3
CASSEAGRDTEAFF	TGTGCCAGCAGTGAAGCAGGCCGTGACACTGAAGCTTTCTTT	-	once	TRBV25-1	TRBJ1-1
CASSPGLYVGAFF	TGTGCCAGCAGTCCCGGACTTTATGTCGGGGCTTTCTTT	-	-	TRBV6-1	TRBJ1-1
CAWSVYSGDYEQYF	TGTGCCTGGAGTGTATATAGCGGAGATTACGAGCAGTACTTC	-	-	TRBV30	TRBJ2-7
CAWSGLAGKEQFF	TGTGCCTGGAGCGGACTAGCGGGGAAGGAGCAGTTCTTC	TRBD2	-	TRBV30	TRBJ2-1
CASSRSTDTQYF	TGTGCCAGCAGTCGTAGCACAGATACGCAGTATTTT	-	-	TRBV27	TRBJ2-3
CASSPSTGRDEQYF	TGTGCCAGTAGTCCTTCGACAGGTCGGGACGAGCAGTACTTC	-	-	TRBV19	TRBJ2-7
CASSLVSVVETQYF	TGTGCCAGCAGCTTGGTTTCGGTTGTAGAGACCCAGTACTTC	-	-	TRBV5-5	TRBJ2-5
CASSVGGMDSQYF	TGTGCCAGCAGTGTTGGGGGAATGGACAGTCAGTACTTC	-	-	TRBV6-1	TRBJ2-4
CASSRDSPNYGYTF	TGTGCCAGCAGCCGGGACAGCCCTAACTATGGCTACACCTTC	TRBD1	-	TRBV6-5	TRBJ1-2
CASAGGRRSSYEQYF	TGTGCCAGTGCCGGGGGGAGGAGGAGCTCCTACGAGCAGTACTTC	TRBD2	-	TRBV7-2	TRBJ2-7
CASTSTLSPLHF	TGTGCCAGCACGTCGACTCTTTCACCCCTCCACTTT	-	-	TRBV2	TRBJ1-6
CASSYSGGSDYGYTF	TGTGCCAGCAGTTATTCAGGGGGGTCGGACTATGGCTACACCTTC	TRBD1	-	TRBV6-5	TRBJ1-2
CASSFVSEQYF	TGTGCCAGCAGCTTCGTTAGCGAGCAGTACTTC	-	-	TRBV5-6	TRBJ2-7
CASSFRAGGADTQYF	TGTGCCAGCAGCTTTCGAGCGGGGGGGGCGGATACGCAGTATTTT	TRBD2	-	TRBV5-4	TRBJ2-3
CASSLWWESSGANVLTF	TGCGCCAGCAGCTTGTGGTGGGAGAGCTCTGGGGCCAACGTCCTGACTTTC	-	-	TRBV5-1	TRBJ2-6
CASSRERDHSYEQYF	TGTGCCAGTAGCCGGGAGAGGGACCACTCCTACGAGCAGTACTTC	-	-	TRBV19	TRBJ2-7
CASSPGQANTGELFF	TGTGCCAGCTCACCGGGACAGGCGAACACCGGGGAGCTGTTTTTT	TRBD1	-	TRBV18	TRBJ2-2
CASSDSSKADTQYF	TGTGCCAGCAGTGACTCGTCTAAAGCAGATACGCAGTATTTT	-	-	TRBV6-4	TRBJ2-3
CASSPGTRSYNEQFF	TGTGCCAGCAGTCCCGGGACTCGCTCTTACAATGAGCAGTTCTTC	-	-	TRBV7-2	TRBJ2-1
CASSEPPGQGIADTQYF	TGTGCCAGCAGTGAACCCCCGGGACAGGGAATTGCAGATACGCAGTATTTT	TRBD1	-	TRBV28	TRBJ2-3
CASSVGVGGPRAFF	TGTGCCAGCAGCGTAGGGGTAGGGGGTCCTCGGGCTTTCTTT	-	-	TRBV9	TRBJ1-1